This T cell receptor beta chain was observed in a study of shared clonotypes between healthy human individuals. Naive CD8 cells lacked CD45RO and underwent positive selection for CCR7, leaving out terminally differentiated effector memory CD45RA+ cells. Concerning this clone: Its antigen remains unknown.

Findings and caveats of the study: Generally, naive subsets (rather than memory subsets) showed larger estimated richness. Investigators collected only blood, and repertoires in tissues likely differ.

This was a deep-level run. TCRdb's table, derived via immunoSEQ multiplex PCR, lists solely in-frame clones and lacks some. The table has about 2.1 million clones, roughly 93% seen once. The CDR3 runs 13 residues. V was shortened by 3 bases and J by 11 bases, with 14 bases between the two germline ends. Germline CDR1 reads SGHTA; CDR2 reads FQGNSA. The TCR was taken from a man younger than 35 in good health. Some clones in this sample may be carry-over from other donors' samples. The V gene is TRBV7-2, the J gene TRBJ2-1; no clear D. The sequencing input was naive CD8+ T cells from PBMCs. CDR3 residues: CASSLPPGSKQFF. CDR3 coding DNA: TGTGCCAGCAGCTTGCCCCCAGGTTCCAAGCAGTTCTTC.